This T cell receptor (beta chain) was recovered during a study of T cells in Graves' hyperthyroidism and ophthalmopathy. This clonotype occurred many times. The V gene end was trimmed by 4 bases and the J gene end by 5 bases; junction bases not matched to a gene: 2. This CDR3 contains 14 residues. Germline V CDR1 and CDR2: SQVTM, ANQGSEA. RNA transcripts yielded amplified TCR beta CDR3 regions. First-round RT-PCR targeting the TCR CDR3 was performed with the HTBI primer set. In TCRdb, the multiplex PCR reads were re-called with MiXCR into one record per CDR3 protein. The sample lists approximately 500,000 distinct CDR3 sequences; 35% to 55% were seen once.

The sequencing sample was made of peripheral blood or thyroid tissue (not recorded which). This TCR came from a woman between 18 and 29 years old with Graves' hyperthyroidism. V and J are TRBV29-1 and TRBJ2-1; 13 bases are shared with TRBD2. The CDR3 region has the DNA TGCAGCGTTGCGGGACTAGCGGGGAACAATGAGCAGTTCTTC. This translates into CSVAGLAGNNEQFF.